These 26 T cell receptor beta chains share one sample of origin, sequenced in a study of shared clonotypes between healthy human individuals. Only in-frame clones appear in the TCRdb table, and some are missing; sequencing was by immunoSEQ multiplex PCR. This sample has about 1.1 million clones; approximately 75% occur once, and the top ten carry almost 0.9%. The material sequenced was memory CD4+ T cells from PBMCs. Subset defined: CD45RA-negative fraction. These receptors were taken from a man aged 18 to 29 in good health. Some clones in this sample may be carry-over from other donors' samples.

The J gene is TRBJ2-7, the V gene TRBV5-4; TRBD1 agrees at 7 bases. The junction had 15 bases not matched to a gene; V was cut back by 4 bases and J by 5 bases. CDR3 size: 16 residues. CDR1 is SGHNT and CDR2 is YYREEE in the germline V gene (reference sequence). The CDR3 reads CASSPPRGTAGHEQYF. The CDR3 DNA follows: TGTGCCAGCAGCCCCCCTCGAGGGACAGCTGGCCACGAGCAGTACTTC. Drawing the rest from reference TRBV5-4 and TRBJ2-7, the complete variable domain is ETGVTQSPTHLIKTRGQQVTLRCSSQSGHNTVSWYQQALGQGPQFIFQYYREEENGRGNFPPRFSGLQFPNYSSELNVNALELDDSALYLCASSPPRGTAGHEQYFGPGTRLTVT.

Only a few counts were recorded for this clone. The genes are TRBV2 and TRBJ2-2; D might be TRBD1 (6 bases). Looked up from germline, CDR1 is SNHLY and CDR2 is FYNNEI. The CDR3 covers 15 residues. V shed 2 bases and J shed 2 bases, with 9 bases lying between them. The CDR3, as DNA: TGTGCCAGCAGTGAATGGACAGTCAACACCGGGGAGCTGTTTTTT. It codes for CASSEWTVNTGELFF.

This clone was recorded only once. This chain's CDR3 is CASMSPGTGTEAFF. CDR3 in DNA: TGTGCCAGCATGAGCCCCGGCACGGGCACTGAAGCTTTCTTT. This rearrangement joins TRBV28 to TRBJ1-1; no firm D call. The V gene lost 7 bases and the J gene lost 4 bases, with 16 bases spanning the gap. Germline assignment: CDR1 MDHEN and CDR2 SYDVKM. The CDR3 is 14 residues long.

V gene TRBV7-2 combines with J gene TRBJ2-7, with a tentative D call TRBD2 (5 bases). The germline V gene encodes CDR1 SGHTA and CDR2 FQGNSA. The V end lost 1 base, the J end lost 2 bases, and 12 bases lay between the germline ends. The CDR3 totals 15 residues. CDR3 protein: CASSLDTGFPYEQYF. The CDR3 DNA reads as TGTGCCAGCAGCTTAGATACGGGGTTCCCCTACGAGCAGTACTTC.

In this sample, this clone turned up a few times. This chain links TRBV14 with TRBJ1-4, with unresolved D. V was trimmed by 1 base and J by 11 bases, leaving 14 bases between them. This CDR3 has 14 amino acids. Per the germline V gene, CDR1 is SGHDN and CDR2 is FVKESK. CDR3 in DNA: TGTGCCAGCAGCCAAGTTGGAGGCCTTCCCAAACTGTTTTTT. Its protein is CASSQVGGLPKLFF.

The chain employs TRBV7-2 and TRBJ2-7, with D perhaps matching TRBD1 (6 bases). V lost 2 bases and J 5 bases, leaving 10 bases between the germline ends. Germline lookup yields CDR1 SGHTA and CDR2 FQGNSA. CDR3 length: 13 amino acids. The CDR3 sequence is CASSLNRANEQYF. CDR3 DNA: TGTGCCAGCAGCTTAAACAGGGCGAACGAGCAGTACTTC.

The chain uses TRBV5-1 and TRBJ2-3; 7 positions match TRBD1. Germline V CDR1 and CDR2: SGHRS, YFSETQ. The CDR3 has 17 amino acids. The J segment lost 4 bases and the V segment lost 2 bases, leaving 13 bases of the junction unmatched. The DNA for the CDR3 is TGCGCCAGCAGCTTCCCCCCTCGGCAGGGGGTCTCAGATACGCAGTATTTT. This gives the protein CASSFPPRQGVSDTQYF.

CDR3 loop: CASSLGTSGGETQYF. CDR3 DNA: TGTGCCAGCAGCTTGGGAACTAGTGGTGGAGAGACCCAGTACTTC. The rearrangement links TRBV11-3 to TRBJ2-5; possible D gene TRBD2, 5 bases. Between the trimmed V and J ends, which lost 3 bases and 4 bases, there was a span of 15 bases. Germline V gives CDR1 SGHNT, CDR2 YENEEA. The CDR3 extends over 15 amino acids.

This rearrangement joins TRBV5-1 to TRBJ1-1; 8 bases agree with TRBD1. J was trimmed by 0 bases and V by 2 bases; bases with no gene match: 6. The germline V gene encodes CDR1 SGHRS and CDR2 YFSETQ. CDR3 size: 16 residues. The CDR3 region is CASSFTGGSMNTEAFF. Written as DNA, the CDR3 is TGCGCCAGCAGCTTCACAGGGGGTAGCATGAACACTGAAGCTTTCTTT.

The V gene is TRBV14, the J gene TRBJ1-5, with 7 bases that match TRBD1. Germline-derived CDR1 and CDR2 are SGHDN and FVKESK. CDR3 length: 12 amino acids. The V gene end was trimmed by 3 bases and the J gene end by 13 bases; junction bases not matched to a gene: 6. CDR3 bases: TGTGCCAGCAGCCAGACAGGGCGGGAGCAGCATTTT. Its translation: CASSQTGREQHF. Full variable domain (remainder filled in from reference TRBV14 and TRBJ1-5): EAGVTQFPSHSVIEKGQTVTLRCDPISGHDNLYWYRRVMGKEIKFLLHFVKESKQDESGMPNNRFLAERTGGTYSTLKVQPAELEDSGVYFCASSQTGREQHFGDGTRLSIL.

The chain couples TRBV18 to TRBJ2-7, with D perhaps being TRBD1 or TRBD2 (6 bases each). CDR1 and CDR2 from the germline V gene are KGHSH and LQKENI. The CDR3 is 15 residues long. Deletions cut 3 bases from V and 6 bases from J, with 18 bases between. CDR3 residues: CASSPILRGLTEQYF. As DNA, the CDR3 is TGTGCCAGCTCACCCATACTCCGGGGGCTTACCGAGCAGTACTTC.

The chain couples TRBV11-2 to TRBJ2-7; no definite D call. From germline, CDR1 is SGHAT and CDR2 FQNNGV. The V end lost 5 bases, the J end lost 5 bases, and 19 bases lay between the germline ends. The CDR3 runs to 15 residues. The CDR3 here is CASSLQPLSVHEQYF. The CDR3 DNA sequence: TGTGCCAGCAGCCTCCAACCCCTAAGCGTCCACGAGCAGTACTTC.

V usage is TRBV7-3 and J usage is TRBJ1-1, with D possibly TRBD1 on 6 matching bases. The CDR3 consists of 15 residues. V gave up 5 bases and J gave up 4 bases, with 17 bases separating them. Per germline, CDR1 SGHTA and CDR2 FQGTGA. This CDR3 is CASSRSGAGATEAFF. Written as DNA, the CDR3 is TGTGCCAGCAGCCGGAGCGGGGCAGGGGCCACTGAAGCTTTCTTT.

The rearrangement joins TRBV2 to TRBJ1-5; the D is unclear. The CDR3 spans 14 residues. CDR1 and CDR2 (germline): SNHLY, FYNNEI. Trimming removed 6 bases at V and 0 bases at J, with 9 bases between. CDR3 nucleotides: TGTGCCAGCAGAGGACTATATAGCAATCAGCCCCAGCATTTT. This codes for CASRGLYSNQPQHF.

This clone was observed a handful of times. The genes are TRBV15 and TRBJ1-4, with D unclear. Looked up from germline, CDR1 is LNHNV and CDR2 is YYDKDF (reference sequence). V lost 2 bases, J lost 3 bases, and 10 bases lay in between. The CDR3 extends over 15 amino acids. The CDR3, as DNA: TGTGCCACCAGCAGATCCCCGAAGGCTAATGAAAAACTGTTTTTT. Protein sequence: CATSRSPKANEKLFF.

The chain carries TRBV27 and TRBJ2-7, with D hard to call. Germline lookup yields CDR1 MNHEY and CDR2 SMNVEV (reference sequence). This CDR3 spans 15 amino acids. V was clipped by 6 bases and J by 4 bases, with 19 bases between them. The CDR3, as DNA: TGTGCCAGCAGCCAGGAAGAGGTATCACTTTACGAGCAGTACTTC. Translating gives CASSQEEVSLYEQYF.

The CDR3 bases are TGTGCCAGCAGCCCATCCCATGGGAGTGATCAGCCCCAGCATTTT. Amino acid sequence: CASSPSHGSDQPQHF. The V call is TRBV14, the J call TRBJ1-5; D call uncertain. Germline V lookup: CDR1 SGHDN, CDR2 FVKESK. Trimming cost V 4 bases and J 5 bases, with 15 bases left between them. CDR3 length: 15 residues.

The chain is built from TRBV18 and TRBJ2-7; no definite D call. The CDR3 sequence is 15 residues long. With 6 bases removed from V and 3 bases from J, the gap between germline ends came to 18 bases. Germline V gene sequence: CDR1 KGHSH, CDR2 LQKENI. This CDR3 is CASSRQTSLRYEQYF. In nucleotides, the CDR3 is TGTGCCAGCTCCCGACAAACCTCTTTACGCTACGAGCAGTACTTC.

The rearrangement links TRBV18 to TRBJ2-2, with D unresolved. Trimming cost V 3 bases and J 4 bases, with 6 bases left between them. This CDR3 is built from 13 residues. The germline V gene has CDR1 KGHSH and CDR2 LQKENI. The CDR3 bases are TGTGCCAGCTCACCGGCTGCCACCGGGGAGCTGTTTTTT. Protein product: CASSPAATGELFF.

The chain has TRBV14 and TRBJ2-5, with a weak D call TRBD1 (6 bases). The germline CDR1 and CDR2 sequences are SGHDN and FVKESK. V was trimmed by 3 bases and J by 4 bases, leaving 21 bases between them. The CDR3 has 17 residues. CDR3 amino acids: CASSQYPWGLIRETQYF. CDR3 bases: TGTGCCAGCAGCCAGTACCCTTGGGGGCTGATTCGAGAGACCCAGTACTTC. The full variable domain, completed using reference TRBV14 and TRBJ2-5, is EAGVTQFPSHSVIEKGQTVTLRCDPISGHDNLYWYRRVMGKEIKFLLHFVKESKQDESGMPNNRFLAERTGGTYSTLKVQPAELEDSGVYFCASSQYPWGLIRETQYFGPGTRLLVL.

This sequence joins TRBV27 and TRBJ2-5, with 8 bases that match TRBD2. V lost 4 bases and J lost 5; bases outside the gene matches: 0. Germline V CDR1 and CDR2: MNHEY, SMNVEV (reference sequence). CDR3 size: 12 residues. Here the CDR3 reads CASSSGGETQYF. In DNA form, the CDR3 reads TGTGCCAGCAGTTCGGGGGGGGAGACCCAGTACTTC.

The V and J genes are TRBV6-5 and TRBJ1-3; D gene uncertain. V was cut by 7 bases and J by 0 bases, with 10 bases left in between. Per the germline V gene, CDR1 is MNHEY and CDR2 is SVGAGI. This CDR3 region has 14 residues. The CDR3 DNA sequence: TGTGCCAGCAAAGGGTCTACCTCTGGAAACACCATATATTTT. It is translated as CASKGSTSGNTIYF.

Only a few counts were recorded for this clone. This chain uses TRBV5-1 with TRBJ2-7, with 8 positions matching TRBD2. The J segment lost 2 bases and the V segment lost 4 bases, leaving 8 bases of the junction unmatched. Per the germline V gene, CDR1 is SGHRS and CDR2 is YFSETQ. CDR3 length: 15 residues. The CDR3 loop reads CASSPGGSGTYEQYF. CDR3 nucleotides: TGCGCCAGCAGCCCGGGGGGTAGCGGGACCTACGAGCAGTACTTC.

This chain connects TRBV11-3 to TRBJ2-2, with TRBD2 matching 7 bases. Germline assignment: CDR1 SGHNT and CDR2 YENEEA. V shed 7 bases and J 6 bases; nucleotides not matched to a gene: 8. CDR3 length: 14 residues. The CDR3 protein is CASTNTGGAGELFF. CDR3 DNA sequence: TGTGCCAGCACCAACACTGGGGGGGCCGGGGAGCTGTTTTTT.

This chain connects TRBV4-2 to TRBJ2-1, with D maybe TRBD2 (6 bases). Germline CDR1 LGHNA, CDR2 YNFKEQ. V lost 1 base and J lost 8, with 12 bases in between. There are 14 residues in the CDR3. The CDR3: CASSQGIAVYEQFF. CDR3 in DNA: TGTGCCAGCAGCCAAGGGATAGCGGTGTATGAGCAGTTCTTC.

J is TRBJ2-2 and V is TRBV27; perhaps TRBD1 as D (6 bases). CDR1 is MNHEY and CDR2 is SMNVEV in the germline V gene (reference sequence). The CDR3 consists of 16 residues. The germline V and J ends were trimmed by 1 base and 3 bases, with 12 bases remaining between them. Written as DNA, the CDR3 is TGTGCCAGCAGTTTATTTCCAGGGGCGGACACCGGGGAGCTGTTTTTT. It encodes CASSLFPGADTGELFF.